These 9 T cell receptor beta chains share one sample of origin, sequenced in a study of blood T cell repertoires in COVID-19. Measured with immunoSEQ multiplex PCR; TCRdb has only the in-frame clones, and not every one. Found here are 150,000 to 200,000 clones, 80% to 90% of them singletons; the top ten hold 8% to 10%. Sample: peripheral blood. The source of these receptors is a man aged 60 to 69 with acute or convalescent COVID-19.

To note about this clone: Other nucleotide sequences in the sample specify the same CDR3. The chain is built from TRBV6-5 and TRBJ1-5; 11 bases agree with TRBD1. The length of the CDR3 is 14 residues. J lost 4 bases, V lost 8 bases, and 4 bases had no gene match. Germline loops: CDR1 MNHEY, CDR2 SVGAGI. CDR3 coding DNA: TGTGCCAGCCGGACAGGGGGCGGAAATCAGCCCCAGCATTTT. This sequence encodes CASRTGGGNQPQHF.

This clone has only a few counts. The chain carries TRBV19 and TRBJ1-4; TRBD1 agrees at 7 bases. The germline gives CDR1 LNHDA, CDR2 SQIVND (reference sequence). The CDR3 loop spans 15 amino acids. Trimming cost V 5 bases and J 5 bases; bases outside gene matches: 8. Here the CDR3 reads CASSPLGQRNEKLFF. The CDR3 bases are TGTGCCAGTAGTCCCCTGGGACAGAGAAATGAAAAACTGTTTTTT.

The chain uses TRBV12-3 or TRBV12-4 and TRBJ1-2, with unresolved D. Trimming removed 5 bases from V and 7 bases from J, with 14 bases in between. The CDR3 sequence is 13 residues long. The CDR3: CASSIVDTSGYTF. The DNA for the CDR3 is TGTGCCAGCAGTATTGTCGACACTTCTGGCTACACCTTC.

CDR3 nucleotide sequence: TGTGCCAGCAGCTTAATGCGCACTAACTATGGCTACACCTTC. Translation gives CASSLMRTNYGYTF. The rearrangement uses TRBV7-8 and TRBJ1-2, with D hard to call. Germline CDR1 reads SGHVS; CDR2 reads FQNEAQ. The CDR3 totals 14 residues. V lost 2 bases to trimming and J lost 0 bases, with 7 bases between them.

The V call is TRBV25-1, the J call TRBJ2-7; unclear D gene. Germline CDR1 reads MGHDK; CDR2 reads SYGVNS. Trimming shortened V by 4 bases and J by 3 bases, and 4 bases separated the two germline ends. This CDR3 has 11 residues. CDR3 residues: CASSGSYEQYF. CDR3 nucleotide sequence: TGTGCCAGCAGTGGGAGCTACGAGCAGTACTTC.

This clone was found once. The V gene is TRBV5-1, the J gene TRBJ2-7; 11 positions match TRBD1. The CDR3 covers 16 residues. The germline V gene has CDR1 SGHRS and CDR2 YFSETQ. V shed 5 bases and J 5 bases; nucleotides not matched to a gene: 12. The CDR3 sequence: CASSLLGQGANNEQYF. DNA for the CDR3: TGCGCCAGCAGTCTGCTCGGACAGGGGGCTAATAACGAGCAGTACTTC.

This clone turned up a few times. The genes are TRBV5-4 and TRBJ2-7, with TRBD1 identical over 8 bases. The germline CDR1 and CDR2 sequences are SGHNT and YYREEE (reference sequence). This CDR3 is built from 15 residues. V lost 4 bases, J lost 1 base, and 7 bases stayed unmatched. The CDR3, as DNA: TGTGCCAGCAGCCGCACTGACAGGGGTTCCTACGAGCAGTACTTC. This translates into CASSRTDRGSYEQYF.

The chain links TRBV10-2 to TRBJ1-2; D might be TRBD1 (6 bases). The CDR3 has 14 residues. Trimming took off 0 bases at V and 6 bases at J, with 11 bases between the two ends. Germline V CDR1 and CDR2: WSHSY, SAAADI. The CDR3 is CASSESPRGDGYTF. Written as DNA, the CDR3 is TGCGCCAGCAGTGAGTCCCCCAGGGGAGATGGCTACACCTTC.

The chain employs TRBV24-1 and TRBJ2-1; D is perhaps TRBD1 (6 bases). V gave up 1 base and J gave up 2 bases, with 11 bases separating them. CDR3 length equals 16 residues. Germline assignment: CDR1 KGHDR and CDR2 SFDVKD. The CDR3 nucleotides are TGTGCCACCAGTGATTTCCGTGGGGGCACCTACAATGAGCAGTTCTTC. It specifies CATSDFRGGTYNEQFF.